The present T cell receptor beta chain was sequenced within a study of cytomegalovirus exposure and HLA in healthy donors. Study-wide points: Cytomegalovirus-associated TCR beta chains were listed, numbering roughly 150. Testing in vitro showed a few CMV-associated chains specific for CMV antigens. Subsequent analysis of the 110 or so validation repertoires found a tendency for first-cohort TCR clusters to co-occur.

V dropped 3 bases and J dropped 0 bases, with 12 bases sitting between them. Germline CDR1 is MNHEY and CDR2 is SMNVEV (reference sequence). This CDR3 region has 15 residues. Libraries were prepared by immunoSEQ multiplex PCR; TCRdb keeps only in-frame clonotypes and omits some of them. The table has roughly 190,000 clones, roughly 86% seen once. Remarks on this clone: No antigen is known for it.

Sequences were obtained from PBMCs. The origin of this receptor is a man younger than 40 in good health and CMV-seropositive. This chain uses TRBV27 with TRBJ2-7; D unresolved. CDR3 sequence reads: CASSFTGPGSYEQYF. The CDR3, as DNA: TGTGCCAGCAGTTTTACCGGGCCTGGCTCCTACGAGCAGTACTTC.